This TCR beta chain was documented in a study of T cells in Graves' hyperthyroidism and ophthalmopathy (dated by TCRdb to between 2018 and 2021). With regard to the full study: To identify TCR V-J signatures that set the groups apart, the researchers used a discovery cohort of 90 to 100 patients, made up of about 44 with Graves' ophthalmopathy and some 58 with stable Graves' hyperthyroidism. Prospective prediction of ophthalmopathy was tested in an independent validation cohort of under 20 hyperthyroidism patients and some 17 patients who later progressed to ophthalmopathy. The 75 to 100 discovery patients were randomly divided into training and test sets at a 7:3 ratio. In roughly six Graves' hyperthyroidism patients, the study also compared T-cell repertoires from thyroid tissue with T-cell repertoires from blood. After blood sampling, hyperthyroidism patients were treated with methimazole at a starting dose of 30 mg daily, and ophthalmopathy patients were treated with high-dose intravenous methylprednisolone. According to the paper, TCR Vbeta CDR3 sequencing was carried out on more than 120 peripheral blood samples, which came from under 50 ophthalmopathy, under 85 hyperthyroidism and roughly 17 progressor patients. Overall results and qualifications from the work: Sample size was not statistically predetermined, and blinding of investigators to group allocation was not performed. During validation, the model predicted progression to ophthalmopathy a median of about 6.3 months ahead of onset, with almost 71% sensitivity and 72% to 85% specificity. Ophthalmopathy was separated from stable hyperthyroidism by a 13 V-J signature model, with over 85% sensitivity and roughly 84% specificity obtained in cross-validation and 80%/75% obtained in testing. Most expanded thyroid clonotypes (frequency above 0.001) were also detected in blood, a finding suggesting that blood repertoires may reflect thyroid immune responses.

Patients with uncontrolled infections, other autoimmune diseases, pregnancy or lactation were excluded. Diagnoses were established on the basis of clinical symptoms, serum thyroxine and TRAb, thyroid ultrasound, and orbital computed tomography. Trizol reagent was used to extract total RNA, and RNA quality was then checked on an Agilent 2100 Bioanalyzer. Including the terminal cysteine and phenylalanine, the CDR3 comprises 10 residues. The CDR3 DNA has 30 bases and is translated from base 1. The germline V gene provides CDR1 SGHDT and CDR2 YYEEEE. TCR beta CDR3 regions were amplified from RNA transcripts. The first round of RT-PCR for the TCR CDR3 was performed with the HTBI primer set and the Qiagen OneStep RT-PCR kit. Libraries were constructed in a second round of multiplex PCR, after which size selection and purification were performed. Paired-end sequencing of the libraries was performed with 100 bp reads on an Illumina HiSeq2000. The study's processing was this. Raw data were processed with SOAPnuke, discarding reads with adapters, uncalled bases, mean Phred below 15, or no exact constant-primer or identifier match. COPE v1.2.5 was used to merge high-quality paired reads, and clonotypes were defined as unique nucleotide sequences. MiTCR v1.1 was used to align the clonotypes against IMGT TRBV, TRBD and TRBJ reference segments. Analysis was restricted to V-J combinations with a frequency above 0.0001, which covered roughly 99% of repertoires. The TCS score was defined as the ratio of F50 (clonal expansion) to E x V (chaos), calculated using BLOSUM62-based TCRdist between CDR3 peptides within each V-J. Welch's t-statistics and random forest reduced roughly 540 V-J features to around 14, which were used in a naive Bayes classifier (R e1071). The Morisita-Horn index was used to measure how similar the thyroid and blood repertoires were. Using fastp trimming at Q25 and MiXCR clonotype assembly, TCRdb reanalyzed the public sequencing data and kept in-frame beta chains. Every CDR3 protein is listed once, alongside the most common genes and DNA of its rows. The V and J calls reflect TCRdb's pipeline rather than the authors' work. This sample has 540,000 or so distinct CDR3 sequences in its table, and 35% to 55% of those were observed once. Clones ranked in the top ten supply roughly 19% of the sample.

As regards this clonotype: The target of this receptor is not known. At one end the junction does not follow the germline gene, possibly because of a read error.

The chain was built from TRBV5-6 and TRBJ1-5, with the D gene too uncertain to name. This clonotype was sampled from an adult woman with Graves' disease, either hyperthyroidism or ophthalmopathy (not recorded which). Sequencing was done on a sample of peripheral blood or thyroid tissue (not recorded which). The CDR3 is CASISRSSGF. DNA sequence: TGTGCCAGCATCAGCAGATCCAGCGGTTTT.